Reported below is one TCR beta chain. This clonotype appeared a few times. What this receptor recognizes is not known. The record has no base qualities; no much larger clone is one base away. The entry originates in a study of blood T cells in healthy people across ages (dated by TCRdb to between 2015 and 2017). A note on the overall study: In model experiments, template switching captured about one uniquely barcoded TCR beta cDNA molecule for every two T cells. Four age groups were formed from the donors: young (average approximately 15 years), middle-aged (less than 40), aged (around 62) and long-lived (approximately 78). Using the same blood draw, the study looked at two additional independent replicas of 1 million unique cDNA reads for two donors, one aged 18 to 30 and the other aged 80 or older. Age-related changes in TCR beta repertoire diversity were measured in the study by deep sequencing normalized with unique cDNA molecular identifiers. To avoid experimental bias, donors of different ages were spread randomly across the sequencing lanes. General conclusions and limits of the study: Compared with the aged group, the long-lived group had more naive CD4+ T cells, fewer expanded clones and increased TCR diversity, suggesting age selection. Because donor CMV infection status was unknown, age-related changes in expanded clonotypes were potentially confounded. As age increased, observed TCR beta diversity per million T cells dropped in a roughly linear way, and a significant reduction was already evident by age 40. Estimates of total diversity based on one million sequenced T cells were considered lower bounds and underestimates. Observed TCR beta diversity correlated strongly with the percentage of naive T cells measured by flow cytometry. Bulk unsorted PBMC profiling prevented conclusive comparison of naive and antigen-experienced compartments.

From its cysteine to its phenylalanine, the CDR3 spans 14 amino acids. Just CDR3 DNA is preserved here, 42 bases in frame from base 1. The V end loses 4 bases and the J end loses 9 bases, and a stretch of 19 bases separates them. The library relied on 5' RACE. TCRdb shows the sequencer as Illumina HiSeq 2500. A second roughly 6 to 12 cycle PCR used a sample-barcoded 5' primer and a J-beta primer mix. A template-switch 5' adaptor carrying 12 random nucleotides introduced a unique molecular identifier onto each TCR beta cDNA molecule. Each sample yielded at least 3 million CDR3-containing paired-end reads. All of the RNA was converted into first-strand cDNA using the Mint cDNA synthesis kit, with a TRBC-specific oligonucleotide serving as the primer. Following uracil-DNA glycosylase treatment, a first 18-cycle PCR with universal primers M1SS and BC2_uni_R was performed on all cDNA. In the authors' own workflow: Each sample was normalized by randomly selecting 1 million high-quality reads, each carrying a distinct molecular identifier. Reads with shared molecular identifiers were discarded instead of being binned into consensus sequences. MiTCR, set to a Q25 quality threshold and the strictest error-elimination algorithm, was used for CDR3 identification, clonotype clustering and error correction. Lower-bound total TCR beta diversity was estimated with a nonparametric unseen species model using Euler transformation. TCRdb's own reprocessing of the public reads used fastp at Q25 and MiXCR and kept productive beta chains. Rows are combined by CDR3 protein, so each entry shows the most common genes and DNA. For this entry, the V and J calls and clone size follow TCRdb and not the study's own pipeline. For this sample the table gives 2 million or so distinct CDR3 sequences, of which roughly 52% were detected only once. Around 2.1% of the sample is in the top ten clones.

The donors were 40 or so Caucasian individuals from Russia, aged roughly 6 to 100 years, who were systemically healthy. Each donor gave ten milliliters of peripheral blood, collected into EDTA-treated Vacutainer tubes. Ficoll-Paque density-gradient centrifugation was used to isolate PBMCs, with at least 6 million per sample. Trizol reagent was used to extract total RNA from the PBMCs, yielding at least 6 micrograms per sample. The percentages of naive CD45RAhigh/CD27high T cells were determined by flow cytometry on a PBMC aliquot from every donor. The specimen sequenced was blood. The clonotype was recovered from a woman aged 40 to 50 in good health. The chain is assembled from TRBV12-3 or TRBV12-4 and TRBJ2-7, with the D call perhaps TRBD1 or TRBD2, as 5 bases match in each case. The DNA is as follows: TGTGCCAGCAGTTGGGAAGCCGGGACCCCTCGGCAGTACTTC. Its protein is CASSWEAGTPRQYF.